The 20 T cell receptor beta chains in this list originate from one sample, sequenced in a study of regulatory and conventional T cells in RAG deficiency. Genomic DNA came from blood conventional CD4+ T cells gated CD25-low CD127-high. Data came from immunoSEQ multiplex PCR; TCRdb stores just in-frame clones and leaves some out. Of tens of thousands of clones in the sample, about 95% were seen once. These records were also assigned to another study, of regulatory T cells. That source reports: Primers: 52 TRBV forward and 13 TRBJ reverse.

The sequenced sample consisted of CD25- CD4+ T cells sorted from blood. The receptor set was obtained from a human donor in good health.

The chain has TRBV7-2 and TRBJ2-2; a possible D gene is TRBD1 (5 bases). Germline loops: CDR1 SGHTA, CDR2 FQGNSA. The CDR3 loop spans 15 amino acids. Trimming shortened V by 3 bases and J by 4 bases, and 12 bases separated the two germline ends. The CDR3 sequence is CASSFISRGTGELFF. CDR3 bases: TGTGCCAGCAGCTTTATAAGTAGGGGCACCGGGGAGCTGTTTTTT.

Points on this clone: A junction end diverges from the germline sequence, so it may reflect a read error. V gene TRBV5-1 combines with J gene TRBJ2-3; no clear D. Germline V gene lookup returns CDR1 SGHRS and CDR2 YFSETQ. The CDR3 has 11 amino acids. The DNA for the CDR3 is TGCGCCAGCAGCTTTCCCAACGTTGCAAGCTTT. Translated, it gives CASSFPNVASF.

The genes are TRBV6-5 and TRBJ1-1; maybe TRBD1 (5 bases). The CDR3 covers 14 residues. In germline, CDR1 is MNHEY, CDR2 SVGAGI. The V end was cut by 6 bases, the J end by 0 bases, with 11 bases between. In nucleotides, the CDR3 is TGTGCCAGCAGCCCCTGGGGGGTGAACACTGAAGCTTTCTTT. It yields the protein CASSPWGVNTEAFF.

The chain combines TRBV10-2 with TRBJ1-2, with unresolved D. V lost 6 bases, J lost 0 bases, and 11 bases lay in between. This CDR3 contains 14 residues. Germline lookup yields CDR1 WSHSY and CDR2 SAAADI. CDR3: CASSGEVPNYGYTF. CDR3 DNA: TGCGCCAGCAGCGGGGAGGTCCCTAACTATGGCTACACCTTC.

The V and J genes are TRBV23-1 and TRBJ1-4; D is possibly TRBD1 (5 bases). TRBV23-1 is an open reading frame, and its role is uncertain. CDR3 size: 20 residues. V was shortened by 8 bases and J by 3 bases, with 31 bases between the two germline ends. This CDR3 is CASFSIREKNPIVPNEKLFF. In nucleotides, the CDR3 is TGCGCCAGCTTCTCAATCAGGGAAAAAAACCCCATAGTTCCTAATGAAAAACTGTTTTTT.

The CDR3 coding sequence is TGTGCTAGTGGTTGGGAGGGGCCGTCTGAAGCTTTCTTT. The encoded protein is CASGWEGPSEAFF. The chain combines TRBV12-5 with TRBJ1-1; D may be TRBD1 (5 bases). The V gene's germline CDR1 is LGHNT and CDR2 FRNRAP. The CDR3 loop spans 13 amino acids. Trimming removed 4 bases from V and 6 bases from J, with 12 bases in between. Filled out from reference TRBV12-5 and TRBJ1-1, the complete variable domain reads DARVTQTPRHKVTEMGQEVTMRCQPILGHNTVFWYRQTMMQGLELLAYFRNRAPLDDSGMPKDRFSAEMPDATLATLKIQPSEPRDSAVYFCASGWEGPSEAFFGQGTRLTVV.

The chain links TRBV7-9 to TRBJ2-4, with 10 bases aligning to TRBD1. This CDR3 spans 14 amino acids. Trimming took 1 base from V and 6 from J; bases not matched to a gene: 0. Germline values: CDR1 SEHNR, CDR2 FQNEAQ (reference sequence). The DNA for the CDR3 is TGTGCCAGCAGCTTAGGACAGGGGGCAAACATTCAGTACTTC. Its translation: CASSLGQGANIQYF.

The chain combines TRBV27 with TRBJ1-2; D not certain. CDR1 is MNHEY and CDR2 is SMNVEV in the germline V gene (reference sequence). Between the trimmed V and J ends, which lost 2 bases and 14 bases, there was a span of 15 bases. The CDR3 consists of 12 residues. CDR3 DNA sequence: TGTGCCAGCAGTTTAGTATTTGGGCCCCTGACCTTC. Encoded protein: CASSLVFGPLTF.

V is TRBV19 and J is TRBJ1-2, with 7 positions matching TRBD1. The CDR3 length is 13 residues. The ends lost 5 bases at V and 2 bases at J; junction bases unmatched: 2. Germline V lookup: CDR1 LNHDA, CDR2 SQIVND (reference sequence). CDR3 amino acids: CASSLDRNYGYTF. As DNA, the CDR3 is TGTGCCAGTAGTTTGGACAGGAACTATGGCTACACCTTC.

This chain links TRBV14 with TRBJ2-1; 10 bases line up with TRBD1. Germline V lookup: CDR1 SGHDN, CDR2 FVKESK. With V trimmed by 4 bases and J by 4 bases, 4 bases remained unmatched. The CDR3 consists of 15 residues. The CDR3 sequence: CASSPGQGLYNEQFF. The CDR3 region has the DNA TGTGCCAGCAGCCCGGGACAGGGGCTATACAATGAGCAGTTCTTC.

The CDR3: CASSYLGTGSGNTIYF. The DNA for the CDR3 is TGTGCCAGCAGTTACCTGGGGACAGGCTCTGGAAACACCATATATTTT. V usage is TRBV6-5 and J usage is TRBJ1-3; 8 bases map to TRBD1. Germline V gene data show CDR1 as MNHEY and CDR2 as SVGAGI. Unmatched junction bases numbered 3, after V lost 2 bases and J lost 0 bases. This CDR3 is 16 amino acids long.

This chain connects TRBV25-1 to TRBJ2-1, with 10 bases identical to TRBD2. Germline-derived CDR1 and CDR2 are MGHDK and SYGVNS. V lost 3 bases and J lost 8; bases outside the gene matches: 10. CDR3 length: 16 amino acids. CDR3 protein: CASSDSSGGNLDEQFF. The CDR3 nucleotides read TGTGCCAGCAGTGATTCTAGCGGGGGTAATTTGGATGAGCAGTTCTTC.

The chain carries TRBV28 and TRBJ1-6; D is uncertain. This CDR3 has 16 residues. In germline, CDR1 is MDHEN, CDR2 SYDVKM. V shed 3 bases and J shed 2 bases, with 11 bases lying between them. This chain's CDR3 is CASSFLRGTYNSPLHF. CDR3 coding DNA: TGTGCCAGCAGTTTTCTCCGGGGAACCTATAATTCACCCCTCCACTTT.

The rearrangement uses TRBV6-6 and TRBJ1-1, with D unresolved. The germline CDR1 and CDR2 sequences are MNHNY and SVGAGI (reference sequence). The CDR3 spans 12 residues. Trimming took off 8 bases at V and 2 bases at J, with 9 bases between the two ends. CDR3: CASLQVNTEAFF. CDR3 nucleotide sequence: TGTGCCAGCCTCCAGGTAAACACTGAAGCTTTCTTT.

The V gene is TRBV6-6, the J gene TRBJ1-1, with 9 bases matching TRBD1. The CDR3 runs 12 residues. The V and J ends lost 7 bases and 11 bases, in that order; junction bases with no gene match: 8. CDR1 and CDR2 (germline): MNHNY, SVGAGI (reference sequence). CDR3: CASTPTGGHAFF. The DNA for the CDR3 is TGTGCCAGCACCCCGACAGGGGGGCATGCTTTCTTT.

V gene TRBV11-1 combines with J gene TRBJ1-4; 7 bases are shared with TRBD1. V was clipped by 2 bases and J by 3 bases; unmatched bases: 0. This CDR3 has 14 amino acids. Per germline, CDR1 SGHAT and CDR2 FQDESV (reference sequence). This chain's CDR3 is CASSLQGANEKLFF. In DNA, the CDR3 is TGTGCCAGCAGCTTACAGGGGGCTAATGAAAAACTGTTTTTT. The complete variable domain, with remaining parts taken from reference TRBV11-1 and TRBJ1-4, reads EAEVAQSPRYKITEKSQAVAFWCDPISGHATLYWYRQILGQGPELLVQFQDESVVDDSQLPKDRFSAERLKGVDSTLKIQPAELGDSAMYLCASSLQGANEKLFFGSGTQLSVL.

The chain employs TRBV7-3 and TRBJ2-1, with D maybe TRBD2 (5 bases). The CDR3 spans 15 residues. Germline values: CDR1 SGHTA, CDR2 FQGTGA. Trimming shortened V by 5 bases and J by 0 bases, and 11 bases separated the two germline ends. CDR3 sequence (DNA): TGTGCCAGCAGCCCCCCAGCGGCCTCCTACAATGAGCAGTTCTTC. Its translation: CASSPPAASYNEQFF. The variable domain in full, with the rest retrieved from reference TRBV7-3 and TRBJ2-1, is GAGVSQTPSNKVTEKGKYVELRCDPISGHTALYWYRQSLGQGPEFLIYFQGTGAADDSGLPNDRFFAVRPEGSVSTLKIQRTERGDSAVYLCASSPPAASYNEQFFGPGTRLTVL.

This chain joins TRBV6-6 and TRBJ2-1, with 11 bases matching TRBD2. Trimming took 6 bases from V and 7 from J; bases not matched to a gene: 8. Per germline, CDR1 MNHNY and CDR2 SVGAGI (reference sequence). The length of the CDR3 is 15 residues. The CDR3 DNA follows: TGTGCCAGCAGGCATAGCGGGGGGGCGGATAATGAGCAGTTCTTC. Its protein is CASRHSGGADNEQFF.

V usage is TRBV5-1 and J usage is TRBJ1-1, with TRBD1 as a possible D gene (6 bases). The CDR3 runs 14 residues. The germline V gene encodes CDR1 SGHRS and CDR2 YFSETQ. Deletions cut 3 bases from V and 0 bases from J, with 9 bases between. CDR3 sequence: CASSSGALNTEAFF. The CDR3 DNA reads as TGCGCCAGCAGCTCAGGGGCCCTGAACACTGAAGCTTTCTTT.

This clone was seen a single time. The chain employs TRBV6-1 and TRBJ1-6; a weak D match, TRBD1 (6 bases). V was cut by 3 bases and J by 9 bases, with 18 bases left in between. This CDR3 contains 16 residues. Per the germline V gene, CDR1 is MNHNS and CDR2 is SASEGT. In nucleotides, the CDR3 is TGTGCCAGCAGTGAGGGGGGGCAGGGCGCGCGTTCACCCCTCCACTTT. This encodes CASSEGGQGARSPLHF.